These 3 T cell receptor beta chains were sequenced from one sample in a study of beta chain features in type 1 diabetes. The whole isolated RNA underwent reverse transcription, so sequencing captured expressed TCRB transcripts. The data were produced by immunoSEQ multiplex PCR, yet TCRdb's version contains in-frame clones alone and is incomplete. The sample has about 650,000 clones, approximately 13% seen once. Study results and limitations: A moderate, significant TCRB CDR3 shortening appeared in type 1 diabetes across four CD4+ subsets.

The antigens these receptors bind are not known. The sample comprised naive CD4+ T cells from blood. Receptors were obtained from a man younger than 45 with type 1 diabetes.

This clone was counted a few times. This chain links TRBV5-1 with TRBJ2-7, with a tentative D call TRBD2 (6 bases). This CDR3 has 13 amino acids. Germline assignment: CDR1 SGHRS and CDR2 YFSETQ. The V gene lost 5 bases and the J gene lost 1 base, with 10 bases spanning the gap. The CDR3 nucleotides read TGCGCCAGCAGTCGCGGGGAGTCCTACGAGCAGTACTTC. Its translation: CASSRGESYEQYF. Full variable domain (rest looked up from reference TRBV5-1 and TRBJ2-7): KAGVTQTPRYLIKTRGQQVTLSCSPISGHRSVSWYQQTPGQGLQFLFEYFSETQRNKGNFPGRFSGRQFSNSRSEMNVSTLELGDSALYLCASSRGESYEQYFGPGTRLTVT.

The J gene is TRBJ2-7, the V gene TRBV30; TRBD2 might be the D (6 bases). CDR1 and CDR2 (germline): GTSNPN, SVGIG (reference sequence). CDR3 length equals 13 residues. Between the trimmed V and J ends, which lost 2 bases and 6 bases, there was a span of 14 bases. The CDR3 loop is CAWSRGDWGEQYF. CDR3 DNA sequence: TGTGCCTGGAGTCGCGGGGACTGGGGCGAGCAGTACTTC.

The chain uses TRBV4-3 and TRBJ1-2; 7 bases align to TRBD1. V dropped 2 bases and J dropped 2; count of bases not matched to a gene: 5. CDR1 and CDR2 from the germline V gene are LGHNA and YSLEER. The CDR3 totals 15 residues. The CDR3 DNA reads as TGCGCCAGCAGCCAATATCCACAGGGGAACTATGGCTACACCTTC. This gives the protein CASSQYPQGNYGYTF.